The source of this T cell receptor beta chain is a study of CD8 T cells in ankylosing spondylitis. A quantitative 5'-RACE method, one with molecular barcodes, was used to make TCR beta libraries. In TCRdb, the 5' RACE reads were re-called with MiXCR into one record per CDR3 protein. This table holds about 800,000 distinct CDR3 sequences, about an eighth found once. This clonotype was picked up many times. The target antigen is unknown. General observations from the study: CD8+ by phenotype, disease-linked clones were relatively rare in peripheral blood. A motif in TCR beta, a set of eight highly homologous variants, appeared characteristic of ankylosing spondylitis blood. The authors reported significant enrichment of disease-linked clones in matched ankylosing spondylitis synovial fluid.

Trimming at V came to 3 bases and at J to 7 bases, leaving 8 bases not matched to a gene. Germline values: CDR1 SGHRS, CDR2 YFSETQ. CDR3 length: 15 amino acids. The V and J genes are TRBV5-1 and TRBJ1-4; 8 bases are a match to TRBD1. The TCR sequence derives from a male donor with ankylosing spondylitis. The source material was blood, either unsorted or a sorted T cell fraction (not recorded which). CDR3 DNA sequence: TGCGCCAGCAGCTCGGGACAGGTTCGGATTGAAAAACTGTTTTTT. This gives the protein CASSSGQVRIEKLFF.